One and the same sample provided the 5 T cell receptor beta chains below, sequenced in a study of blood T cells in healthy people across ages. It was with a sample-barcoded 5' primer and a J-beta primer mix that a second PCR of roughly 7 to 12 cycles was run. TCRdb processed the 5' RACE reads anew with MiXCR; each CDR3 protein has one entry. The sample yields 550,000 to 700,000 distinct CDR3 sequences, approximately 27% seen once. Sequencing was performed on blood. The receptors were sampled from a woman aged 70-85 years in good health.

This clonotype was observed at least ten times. The CDR3 sequence is CASSLSRGATNEQFF. CDR3 DNA sequence: TGCGCCAGCAGCTTGTCCCGGGGGGCCACCAATGAGCAGTTCTTC. The rearrangement uses TRBV5-1 and TRBJ2-1, with D possibly being TRBD2 (7 bases). CDR3 length: 15 residues. V was shortened by 1 base and J by 6 bases, with 14 bases between the two germline ends. The V gene's germline CDR1 is SGHRS and CDR2 YFSETQ. Using reference TRBV5-1 and TRBJ2-1 for the parts outside the CDR3, the full variable domain is KAGVTQTPRYLIKTRGQQVTLSCSPISGHRSVSWYQQTPGQGLQFLFEYFSETQRNKGNFPGRFSGRQFSNSRSEMNVSTLELGDSALYLCASSLSRGATNEQFFGPGTRLTVL.

Here the CDR3 reads CSAAGVTVDEQYF. For the CDR3, the DNA is TGCAGTGCTGCAGGTGTCACGGTCGACGAGCAGTACTTC. The chain has TRBV20-1 and TRBJ2-5; D is unresolved. With the DNA end fitting TRBJ2-7 better, the J assignment may be wrong. This CDR3 has 13 amino acids. Germline CDR1 and CDR2: DFQATT and SNEGSKA (reference sequence).

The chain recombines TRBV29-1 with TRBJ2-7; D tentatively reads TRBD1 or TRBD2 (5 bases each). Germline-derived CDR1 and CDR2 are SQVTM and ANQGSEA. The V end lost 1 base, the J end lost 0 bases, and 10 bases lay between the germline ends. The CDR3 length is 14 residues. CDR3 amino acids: CSVEGLRGSYEQYF. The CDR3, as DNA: TGCAGCGTTGAAGGACTGAGGGGCTCCTACGAGCAGTACTTC.

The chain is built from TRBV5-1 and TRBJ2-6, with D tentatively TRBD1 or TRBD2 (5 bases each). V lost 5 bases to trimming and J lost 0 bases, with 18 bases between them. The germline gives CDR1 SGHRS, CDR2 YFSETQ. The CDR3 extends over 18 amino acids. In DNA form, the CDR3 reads TGCGCCAGCAGTAGGGCCGGGGACCTGATCTCTGGGGCCAACGTCCTGACTTTC. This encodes CASSRAGDLISGANVLTF.

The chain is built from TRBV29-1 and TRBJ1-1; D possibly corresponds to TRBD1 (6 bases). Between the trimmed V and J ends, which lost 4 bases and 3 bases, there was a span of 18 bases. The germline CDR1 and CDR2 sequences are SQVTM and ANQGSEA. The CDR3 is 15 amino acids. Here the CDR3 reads CSVAGGLVLDTEAFF. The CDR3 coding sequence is TGCAGCGTTGCGGGGGGGCTAGTTTTGGACACTGAAGCTTTCTTT.